The clone carrying this TCR beta chain has more than one count but fewer than ten. The antigen is unknown. This sample is drawn from a study of CD8 T cells in ankylosing spondylitis. Notes on the study in general: Ankylosing spondylitis blood seemed to carry a telltale TCR beta motif made of roughly eight highly homologous variants. In the blood and synovial fluid of reactive arthritis, some motif variants had been previously reported.

The ends lost 3 bases at V and 9 bases at J; junction bases unmatched: 12. The CDR3 covers 16 residues. Via MiXCR, TCRdb re-called the 5' RACE reads, giving one row per CDR3 protein. The sample consists of approximately 300,000 distinct CDR3 sequences, 8% of them appearing once. This TCR was recovered from a male donor with ankylosing spondylitis. Sequencing was carried out using blood, either unsorted or a sorted T cell fraction (not recorded which). The rearrangement uses TRBV12-3 or TRBV12-4 and TRBJ2-1, with 9 nucleotides matching TRBD2. The CDR3 spells CASSLGSAGGMAEQFF. In DNA form, the CDR3 reads TGTGCCAGCAGTTTGGGATCAGCGGGAGGTATGGCTGAGCAGTTCTTC.